This is a list of T cell receptor beta chains from one sample in a study of blood T cell repertoires in COVID-19. Measured with immunoSEQ multiplex PCR; TCRdb has only the in-frame clones, and not every one. This sample has just over 150,000 clones, with 90% to 95% found just once. Specimen: peripheral blood. These receptors were obtained from a woman between 50 and 59 years old with acute or convalescent COVID-19. The CDR3 runs from the conserved cysteine through the conserved F or W. The order of the fields is CDR3 protein, CDR3 DNA, J gene, V gene, D gene, clone size. The D gene is left open where the match is weak. The size field is filled for only some rows; it gives once, few, many or a size class.

CDR3 protein: CASVRVGVNQPQHF
CDR3 DNA: TGTGCCAGCGTCAGGGTAGGGGTCAATCAGCCCCAGCATTTT
J gene: TRBJ1-5
V gene: TRBV19
D gene: -
clone size: -

CDR3 protein: CASSSGLAGGYQETQYF
CDR3 DNA: TGTGCCAGCAGCTCGGGACTAGCGGGAGGATACCAAGAGACCCAGTACTTC
J gene: TRBJ2-5
V gene: TRBV11-2
D gene: TRBD2
clone size: -

CDR3 protein: CASSPGVAKNIQYF
CDR3 DNA: TGTGCCAGCAGTCCCGGGGTCGCCAAAAACATTCAGTACTTC
J gene: TRBJ2-4
V gene: TRBV6-5
D gene: -
clone size: -

CDR3 protein: CASSQLGAASGNTIYF
CDR3 DNA: TGCGCCAGCAGCCAATTGGGGGCAGCCTCTGGAAACACCATATATTTT
J gene: TRBJ1-3
V gene: TRBV5-1
D gene: -
clone size: -

CDR3 protein: CASSYSYRGAFTDTQYF
CDR3 DNA: TGTGCCAGCAGTTACTCGTATCGCGGGGCCTTCACAGATACGCAGTATTTT
J gene: TRBJ2-3
V gene: TRBV6-2/TRBV6-3
D gene: -
clone size: -

CDR3 protein: CASNFRGLNQPQHF
CDR3 DNA: TGTGCCAGTAACTTTCGTGGTCTTAATCAGCCCCAGCATTTT
J gene: TRBJ1-5
V gene: TRBV19
D gene: -
clone size: -

CDR3 protein: CASSRDRDSEAFF
CDR3 DNA: TGTGCCAGCAGCCGGGACAGGGACTCTGAAGCTTTCTTT
J gene: TRBJ1-1
V gene: TRBV7-2
D gene: TRBD1
clone size: -

CDR3 protein: CASTGYEQYF
CDR3 DNA: TGTGCCAGCACCGGGTACGAGCAGTACTTC
J gene: TRBJ2-7
V gene: TRBV27
D gene: -
clone size: -

CDR3 protein: CASSPGQGETQYF
CDR3 DNA: TGTGCCAGCAGCCCGGGACAGGGCGAGACCCAGTACTTC
J gene: TRBJ2-5
V gene: TRBV7-3
D gene: TRBD1
clone size: few

CDR3 protein: CASSSLSGGSYEQYF
CDR3 DNA: TGTGCCAGCAGCTCTCTTAGCGGGGGGAGCTACGAGCAGTACTTC
J gene: TRBJ2-7
V gene: TRBV7-6
D gene: TRBD2
clone size: few